The clone carrying this T cell receptor beta chain showed up many times. Genomic DNA constituted the template upon which TCR beta VDJ and CDR3 profiling was performed. In TCRdb, the reads were re-called with MiXCR into one record per CDR3 protein. The sample includes 350,000 to 450,000 distinct CDR3 sequences, around 68% of them seen just once. These data belong to a study of CD8+CD57+ T cells in acquired aplastic anemia. The CDR3 runs 14 residues. Germline V gives CDR1 SGDLS, CDR2 YYNGEE. V was clipped by 0 bases and J by 1 base, with 7 bases between them. Specimen: sorted CD4+, CD8+, or CD8+CD57+ T cells (not recorded which) from PBMCs. The chain has TRBV9 and TRBJ1-1; D unresolved. This TCR was sampled from a human donor in good health, serving as a control. This CDR3 is CASSVGWQNTEAFF. In DNA, the CDR3 is TGTGCCAGCAGCGTAGGATGGCAGAACACTGAAGCTTTCTTT.